A single sample is the source of the 7 T cell receptor beta chains below, sequenced in a study of shared clonotypes between healthy human individuals (dated by TCRdb to 2019 to 2021). Receptors were amplified or captured by the immunoSEQ multiplex PCR assay. TCRdb carries this immuneACCESS record with in-frame sequences only. Its versions omit some clonotypes, under half of them owing to an unresolved V gene in the studies checked, with the rest unexplained. The sample profile shows some 2,500,000 clones; 85% to 95% of them were found once. The ten top clones hold 0.3% to 0.4% of the sample. The specimen was naive CD4+ T cells from PBMCs. This specimen's cell subset or site label, interpreted: CD45RA+ positively selected. These receptors came from a man aged 18 to 35 in good health. Some clones in this sample may be carry-over from other donors' samples.

This clone was counted a single time. This chain connects TRBV9 to TRBJ2-5; D is undetermined. Trimming cost V 0 bases and J 8 bases, with 8 bases left between them. The CDR3 loop spans 12 amino acids. Per the germline V gene, CDR1 is SGDLS and CDR2 is YYNGEE. CDR3 sequence (DNA): TGTGCCAGCAGCGTAGAGGGCAGAACCCAGTACTTC. It codes for CASSVEGRTQYF.

This chain connects TRBV19 to TRBJ1-1; D unclear. The CDR3 loop spans 14 amino acids. CDR1 and CDR2 from the germline V gene are LNHDA and SQIVND (reference sequence). Trimming stripped 5 bases from V and 2 bases from J, with 12 bases between. CDR3 sequence reads: CASSSRAGNTEAFF. CDR3 in DNA: TGTGCCAGTAGTTCCCGAGCGGGTAACACTGAAGCTTTCTTT. Variable domain in full (rest from reference TRBV19 and TRBJ1-1): DGGITQSPKYLFRKEGQNVTLSCEQNLNHDAMYWYRQDPGQGLRLIYYSQIVNDFQKGDIAEGYSVSREKKESFPLTVTSAQKNPTAFYLCASSSRAGNTEAFFGQGTRLTVV.

This sequence joins TRBV30 and TRBJ1-1; no definite D call. Germline V gene lookup returns CDR1 GTSNPN and CDR2 SVGIG (reference sequence). V dropped 2 bases and J dropped 1 base, with 8 bases sitting between them. The CDR3 has 13 residues. The CDR3 DNA sequence: TGTGCCTGGAGTTTAACACAGAACACTGAAGCTTTCTTT. It specifies CAWSLTQNTEAFF.

This clone was seen just once. The rearrangement joins TRBV28 to TRBJ1-3; D perhaps matches TRBD1 (5 bases). V was trimmed by 2 bases and J by 2 bases, leaving 10 bases between them. The CDR3 loop spans 15 amino acids. The germline gives CDR1 MDHEN, CDR2 SYDVKM. CDR3 protein: CASSLGGVAGNTIYF. For the CDR3, the DNA is TGTGCCAGCAGTTTAGGGGGAGTTGCTGGAAACACCATATATTTT.

Only a few counts were recorded for this clone. V usage is TRBV27 and J usage is TRBJ2-7, with 11 bases lining up with TRBD1. Germline loops: CDR1 MNHEY, CDR2 SMNVEV (reference sequence). The CDR3 is 13 amino acids. The junction had 4 bases not matched to a gene; V was cut back by 8 bases and J by 4 bases. The CDR3 loop is CASRGTGGYEQYF. The CDR3 DNA sequence: TGTGCCAGCCGAGGGACAGGGGGGTACGAGCAGTACTTC.

This clone was counted a single time. The V and J genes are TRBV7-2 and TRBJ2-5; 8 positions agree with TRBD1. V gave up 5 bases and J gave up 0 bases; unmatched junction bases: 8. Germline V gene data show CDR1 as SGHTA and CDR2 as FQGNSA. The CDR3 consists of 16 residues. Here the CDR3 reads CASSRDRGPYQETQYF. The CDR3, as DNA: TGTGCCAGCAGCCGAGACAGGGGCCCGTACCAAGAGACCCAGTACTTC.

The chain is built from TRBV27 and TRBJ1-5; TRBD1 agrees at 9 bases. This CDR3 has 21 residues. The V gene end was trimmed by 3 bases and the J gene end by 0 bases; junction bases not matched to a gene: 18. CDR1 and CDR2 from the germline V gene are MNHEY and SMNVEV (reference sequence). CDR3 residues: CASSFKASRDRDLFSNQPQHF. In nucleotides, the CDR3 is TGTGCCAGCAGTTTTAAGGCTTCCCGGGACAGGGACCTTTTTAGCAATCAGCCCCAGCATTTT.